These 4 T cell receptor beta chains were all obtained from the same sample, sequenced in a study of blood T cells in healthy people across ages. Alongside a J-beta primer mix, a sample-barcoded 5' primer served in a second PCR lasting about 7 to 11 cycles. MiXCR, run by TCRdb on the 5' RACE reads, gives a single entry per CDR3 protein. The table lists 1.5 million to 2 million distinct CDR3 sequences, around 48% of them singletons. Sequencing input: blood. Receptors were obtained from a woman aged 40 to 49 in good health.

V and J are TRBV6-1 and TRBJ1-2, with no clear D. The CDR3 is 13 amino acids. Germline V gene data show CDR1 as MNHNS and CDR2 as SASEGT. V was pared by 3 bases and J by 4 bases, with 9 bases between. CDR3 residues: CASSETAVYGYTF. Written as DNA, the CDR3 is TGTGCCAGCAGTGAGACCGCCGTCTATGGCTACACCTTC.

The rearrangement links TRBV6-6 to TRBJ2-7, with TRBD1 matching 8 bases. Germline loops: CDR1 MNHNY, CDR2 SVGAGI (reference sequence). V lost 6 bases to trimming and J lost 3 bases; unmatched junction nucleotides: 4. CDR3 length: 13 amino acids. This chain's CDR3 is CASRQGADYEQYF. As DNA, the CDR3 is TGTGCCAGCAGGCAGGGGGCAGACTACGAGCAGTACTTC.

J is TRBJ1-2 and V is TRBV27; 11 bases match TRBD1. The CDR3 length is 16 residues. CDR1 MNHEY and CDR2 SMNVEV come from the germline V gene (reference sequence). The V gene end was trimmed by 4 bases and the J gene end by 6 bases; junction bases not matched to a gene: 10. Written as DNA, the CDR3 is TGTGCCAGCAGTTCGTGGACAGGGGGCAGAAAGGATGGCTACACCTTC. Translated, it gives CASSSWTGGRKDGYTF.

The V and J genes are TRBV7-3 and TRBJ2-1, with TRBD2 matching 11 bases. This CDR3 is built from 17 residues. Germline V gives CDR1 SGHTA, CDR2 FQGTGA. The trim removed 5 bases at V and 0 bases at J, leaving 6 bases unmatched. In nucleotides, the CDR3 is TGTGCCAGCAGCGATCTTACTAGCGGGAGCTCCTACAATGAGCAGTTCTTC. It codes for CASSDLTSGSSYNEQFF.